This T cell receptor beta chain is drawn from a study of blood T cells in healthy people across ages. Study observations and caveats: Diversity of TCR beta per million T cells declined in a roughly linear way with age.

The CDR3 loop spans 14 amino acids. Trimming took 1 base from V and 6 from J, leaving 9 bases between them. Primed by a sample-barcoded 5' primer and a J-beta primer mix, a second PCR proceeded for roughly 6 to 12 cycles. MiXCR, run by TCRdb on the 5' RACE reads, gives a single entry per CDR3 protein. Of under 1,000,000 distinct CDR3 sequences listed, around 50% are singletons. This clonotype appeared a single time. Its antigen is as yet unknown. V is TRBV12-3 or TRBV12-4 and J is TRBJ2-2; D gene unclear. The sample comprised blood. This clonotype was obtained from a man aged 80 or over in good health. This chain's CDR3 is CASSLGYGAGELFF. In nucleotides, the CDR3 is TGTGCCAGCAGTTTAGGCTATGGAGCCGGGGAGCTGTTTTTT.